This is a list of T cell receptor beta chains from one sample in a study of metastatic and nonmetastatic thyroid tumors. TCRdb re-analyzed the PCR reads through MiXCR. The repertoire holds approximately 44,000 clones, with approximately 24% as singletons. The sequenced sample consisted of tumor tissue. Every receptor here comes from a female donor with papillary thyroid cancer or a benign thyroid nodule (not recorded which). Some clones in this sample may be carry-over from other donors' samples. Both conserved end residues are part of each CDR3. For some rows the clone size is stated as once, few or many, or as a class when expanded; others skip it.

V	J	size	CDR3
TRBV20-1	TRBJ2-1	.	CSARKLESSYNEQFF
TRBV2	TRBJ2-2	few	CASSPFVTSGELFF
TRBV20-1	TRBJ2-1	.	CSAASGGATDEQFF
TRBV24-1	TRBJ2-7	many	CATSDQGGRVYEQYF
TRBV20-1	TRBJ2-7	.	CSARDTGGPVEQYF
TRBV6-1	TRBJ1-5	.	CASSPRPPGNQPQHF
TRBV19	TRBJ2-3	many	CASSIGLAAQYF
TRBV27	TRBJ2-1	medium-sized	CASSFLRDNEQFF
TRBV27	TRBJ1-1	.	CASSLGAEAFF
TRBV5-1	TRBJ1-1	few	CASSLGDRSEAFF
TRBV5-1	TRBJ1-1	few	CASSLLRTATNTEAFF
TRBV5-1	TRBJ1-3	many	CASSAIEGAAGNTIYF
TRBV6-1	TRBJ1-5	.	CASSRRGDSNQPQHF
TRBV9	TRBJ2-5	many	CASSEDLGQETQYF
TRBV28	TRBJ2-3	many	CASSPTNTDTQYF
TRBV4-1	TRBJ2-3	.	CASTGGGLGTDTQYF
TRBV6-1	TRBJ1-1	.	CASSRPTGVNTEAFF
TRBV5-1	TRBJ2-1	.	CASSQPGLAGPNEQFF
TRBV4-2	TRBJ2-1	.	CASSQDLADEQFF
TRBV20-1	TRBJ1-6	.	CSAKALEASPLHF
TRBV6-1	TRBJ2-5	few	CASRSGTGGVETQYF
TRBV6-1	TRBJ2-1	medium-sized	CASSRAGGVDNEQFF
TRBV5-4	TRBJ2-1	many	CASRSSGQSYNEQFF